This T cell receptor beta chain is drawn from a study of human T cells and chemical hapten exposure. Study-level information: For sensitization, 2% DPC was applied to a roughly 2 cm by roughly 2 cm patch of upper inner arm skin. Findings of the study overall: After DPC sensitization, TCRs above 1 in 1000 frequency showed no change. Alopecia affected the donors, so their immune response may differ from healthy people's.

This CDR3 comprises 15 residues. Trimming removed 3 bases at V and 1 base at J, with 12 bases between. Germline values: CDR1 MNHEY, CDR2 SVGEGT. Concerning this clonotype itself: The antigen is undetermined.

Indicated time point: patch test 2, 6 weeks after DPC sensitization. Treatment given: therapeutic diphenylcyclopropenone sensitization with weekly scalp DPC. What the library attached to individual cDNA molecules were unique molecular identifiers. TCRdb independently ran MiXCR on the RACE reads; one entry per CDR3 protein. This sample has 95,000 or so distinct CDR3 sequences, with roughly 11% found just once. This chain joins TRBV6-2 or TRBV6-3 and TRBJ1-1; weak D call: TRBD1 (6 bases). The material was whole blood, obtained in connection with sensitization to the hapten diphenylcyclopropenone (DPC). The clonotype was recovered from a woman in her thirties or forties with alopecia areata. Some clones in this sample may be carry-over from other donors' samples. CDR3 sequence (DNA): TGTGCCAGCAGTTATCATGACAGGAAGAACACTGAAGCTTTCTTT. As protein: CASSYHDRKNTEAFF.